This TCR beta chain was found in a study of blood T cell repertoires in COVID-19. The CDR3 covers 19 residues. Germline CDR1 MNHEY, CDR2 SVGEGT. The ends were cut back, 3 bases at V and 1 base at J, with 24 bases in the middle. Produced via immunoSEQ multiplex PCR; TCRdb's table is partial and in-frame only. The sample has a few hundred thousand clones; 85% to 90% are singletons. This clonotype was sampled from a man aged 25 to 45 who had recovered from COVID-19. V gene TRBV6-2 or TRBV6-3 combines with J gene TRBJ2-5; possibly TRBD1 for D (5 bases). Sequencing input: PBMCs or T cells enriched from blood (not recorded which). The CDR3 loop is CASSYAVHVLGRPQETQYF. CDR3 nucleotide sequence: TGTGCCAGCAGTTATGCAGTTCATGTGCTGGGGCGTCCCCAAGAGACCCAGTACTTC.